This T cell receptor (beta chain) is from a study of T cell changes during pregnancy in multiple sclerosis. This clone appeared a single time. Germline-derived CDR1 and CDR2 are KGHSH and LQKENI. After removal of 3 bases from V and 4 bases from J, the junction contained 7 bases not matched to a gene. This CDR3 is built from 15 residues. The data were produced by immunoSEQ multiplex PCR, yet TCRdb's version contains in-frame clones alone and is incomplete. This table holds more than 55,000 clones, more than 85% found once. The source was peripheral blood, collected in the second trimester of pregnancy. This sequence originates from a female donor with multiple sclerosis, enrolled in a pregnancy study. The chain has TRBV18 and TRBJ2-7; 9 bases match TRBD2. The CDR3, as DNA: TGTGCCAGCTCACCTCGAATAGCGGGAGTATACGAGCAGTACTTC. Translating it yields CASSPRIAGVYEQYF.